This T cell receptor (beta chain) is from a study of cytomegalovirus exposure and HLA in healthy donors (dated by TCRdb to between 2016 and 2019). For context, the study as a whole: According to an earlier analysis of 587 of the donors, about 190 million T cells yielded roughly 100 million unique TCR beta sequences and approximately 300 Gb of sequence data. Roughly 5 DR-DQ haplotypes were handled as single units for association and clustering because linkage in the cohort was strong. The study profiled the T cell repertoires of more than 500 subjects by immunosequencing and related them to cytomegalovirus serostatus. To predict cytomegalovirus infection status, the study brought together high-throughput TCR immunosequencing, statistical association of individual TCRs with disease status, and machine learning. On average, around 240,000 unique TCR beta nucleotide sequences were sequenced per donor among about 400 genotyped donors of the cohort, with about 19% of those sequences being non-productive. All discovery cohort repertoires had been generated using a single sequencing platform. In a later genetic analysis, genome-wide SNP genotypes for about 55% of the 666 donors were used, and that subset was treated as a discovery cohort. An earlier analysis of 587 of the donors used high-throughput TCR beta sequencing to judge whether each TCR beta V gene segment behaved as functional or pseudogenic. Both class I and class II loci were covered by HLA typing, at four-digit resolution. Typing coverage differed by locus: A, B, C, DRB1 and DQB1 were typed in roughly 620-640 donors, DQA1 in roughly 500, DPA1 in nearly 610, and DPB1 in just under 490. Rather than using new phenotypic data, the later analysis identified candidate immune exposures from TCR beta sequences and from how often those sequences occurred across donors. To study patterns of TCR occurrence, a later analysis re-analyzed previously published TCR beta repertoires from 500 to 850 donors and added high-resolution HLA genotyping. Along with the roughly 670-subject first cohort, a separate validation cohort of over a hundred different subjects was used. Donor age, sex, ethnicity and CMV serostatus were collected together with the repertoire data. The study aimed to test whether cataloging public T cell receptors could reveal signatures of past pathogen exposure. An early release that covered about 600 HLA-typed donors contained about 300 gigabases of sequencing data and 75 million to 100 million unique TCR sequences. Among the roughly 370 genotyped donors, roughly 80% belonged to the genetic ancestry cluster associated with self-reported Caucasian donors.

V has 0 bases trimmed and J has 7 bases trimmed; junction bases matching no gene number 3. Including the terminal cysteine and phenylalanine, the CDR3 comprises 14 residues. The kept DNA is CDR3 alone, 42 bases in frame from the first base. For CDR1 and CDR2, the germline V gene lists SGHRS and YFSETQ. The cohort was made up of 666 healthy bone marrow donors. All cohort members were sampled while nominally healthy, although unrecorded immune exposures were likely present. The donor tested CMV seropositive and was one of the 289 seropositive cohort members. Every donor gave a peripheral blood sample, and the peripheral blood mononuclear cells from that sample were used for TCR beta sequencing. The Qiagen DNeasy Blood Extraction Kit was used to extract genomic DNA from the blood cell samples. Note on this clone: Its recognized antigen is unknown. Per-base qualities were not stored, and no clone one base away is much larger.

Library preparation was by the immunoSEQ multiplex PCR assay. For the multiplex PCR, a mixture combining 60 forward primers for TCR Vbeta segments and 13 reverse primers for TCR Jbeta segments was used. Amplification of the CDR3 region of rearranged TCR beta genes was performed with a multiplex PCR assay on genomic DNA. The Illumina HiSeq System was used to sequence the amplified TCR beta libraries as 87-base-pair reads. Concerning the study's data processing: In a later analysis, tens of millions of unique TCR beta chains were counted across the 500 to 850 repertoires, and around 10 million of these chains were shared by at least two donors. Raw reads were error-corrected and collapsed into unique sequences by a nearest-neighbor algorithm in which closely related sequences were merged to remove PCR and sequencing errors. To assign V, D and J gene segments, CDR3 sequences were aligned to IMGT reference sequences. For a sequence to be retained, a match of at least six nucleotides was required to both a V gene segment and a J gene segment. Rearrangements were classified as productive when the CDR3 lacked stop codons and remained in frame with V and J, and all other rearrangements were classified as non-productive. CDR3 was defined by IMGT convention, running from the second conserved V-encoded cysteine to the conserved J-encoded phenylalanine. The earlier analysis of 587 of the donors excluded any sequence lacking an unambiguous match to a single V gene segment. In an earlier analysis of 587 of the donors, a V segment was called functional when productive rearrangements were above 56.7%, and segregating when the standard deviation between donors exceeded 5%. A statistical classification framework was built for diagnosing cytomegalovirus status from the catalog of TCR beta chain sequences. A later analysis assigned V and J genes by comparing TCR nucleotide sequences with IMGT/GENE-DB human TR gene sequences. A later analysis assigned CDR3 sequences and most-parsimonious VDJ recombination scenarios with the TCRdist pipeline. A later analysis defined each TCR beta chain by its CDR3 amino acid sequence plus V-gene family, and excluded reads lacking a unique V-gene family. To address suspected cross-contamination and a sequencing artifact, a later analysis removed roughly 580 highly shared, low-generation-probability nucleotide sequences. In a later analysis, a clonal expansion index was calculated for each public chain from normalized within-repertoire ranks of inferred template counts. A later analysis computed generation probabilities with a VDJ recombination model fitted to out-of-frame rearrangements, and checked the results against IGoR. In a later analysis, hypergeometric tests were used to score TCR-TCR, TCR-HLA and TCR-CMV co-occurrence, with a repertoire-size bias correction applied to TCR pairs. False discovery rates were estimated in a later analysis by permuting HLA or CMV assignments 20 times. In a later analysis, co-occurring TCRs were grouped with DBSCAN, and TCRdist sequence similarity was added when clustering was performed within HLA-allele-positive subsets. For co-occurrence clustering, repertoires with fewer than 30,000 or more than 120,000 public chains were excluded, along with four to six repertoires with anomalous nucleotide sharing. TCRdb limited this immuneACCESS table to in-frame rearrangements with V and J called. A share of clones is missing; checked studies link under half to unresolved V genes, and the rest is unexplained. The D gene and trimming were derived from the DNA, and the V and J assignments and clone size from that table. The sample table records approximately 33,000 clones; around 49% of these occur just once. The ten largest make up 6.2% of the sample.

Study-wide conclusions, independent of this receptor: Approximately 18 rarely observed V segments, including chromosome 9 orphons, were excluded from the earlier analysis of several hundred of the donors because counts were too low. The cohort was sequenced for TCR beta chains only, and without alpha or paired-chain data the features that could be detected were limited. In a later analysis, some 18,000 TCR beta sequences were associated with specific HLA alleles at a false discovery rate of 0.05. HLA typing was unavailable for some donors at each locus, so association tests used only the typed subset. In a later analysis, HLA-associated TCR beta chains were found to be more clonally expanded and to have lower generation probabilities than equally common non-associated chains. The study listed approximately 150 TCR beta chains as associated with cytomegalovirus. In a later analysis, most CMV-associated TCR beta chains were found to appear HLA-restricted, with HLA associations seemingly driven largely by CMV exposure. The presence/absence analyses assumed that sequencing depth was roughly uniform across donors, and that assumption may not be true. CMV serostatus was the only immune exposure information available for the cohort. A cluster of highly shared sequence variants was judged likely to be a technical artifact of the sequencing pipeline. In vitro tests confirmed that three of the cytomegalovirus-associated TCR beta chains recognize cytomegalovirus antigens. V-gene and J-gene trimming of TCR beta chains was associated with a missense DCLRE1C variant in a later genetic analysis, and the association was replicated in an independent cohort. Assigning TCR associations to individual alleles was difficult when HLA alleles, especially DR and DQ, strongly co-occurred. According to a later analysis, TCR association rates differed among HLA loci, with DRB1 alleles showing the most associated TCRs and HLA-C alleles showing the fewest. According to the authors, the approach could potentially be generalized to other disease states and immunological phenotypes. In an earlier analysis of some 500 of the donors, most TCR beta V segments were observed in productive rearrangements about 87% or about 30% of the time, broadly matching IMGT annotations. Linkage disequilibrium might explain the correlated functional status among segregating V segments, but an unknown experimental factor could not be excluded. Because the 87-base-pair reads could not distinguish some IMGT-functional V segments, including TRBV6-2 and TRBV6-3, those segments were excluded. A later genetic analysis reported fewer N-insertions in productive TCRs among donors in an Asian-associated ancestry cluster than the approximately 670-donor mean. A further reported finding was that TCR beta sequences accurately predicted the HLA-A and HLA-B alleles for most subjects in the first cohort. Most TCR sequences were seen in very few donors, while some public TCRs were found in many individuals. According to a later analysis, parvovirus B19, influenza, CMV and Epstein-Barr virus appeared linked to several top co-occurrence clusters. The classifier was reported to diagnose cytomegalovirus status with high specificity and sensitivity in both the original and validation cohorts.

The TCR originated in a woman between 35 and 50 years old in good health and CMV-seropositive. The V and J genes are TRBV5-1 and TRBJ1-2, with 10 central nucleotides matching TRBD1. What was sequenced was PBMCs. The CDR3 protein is CASSLGQGAFGYTF. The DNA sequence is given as TGCGCCAGCAGCTTGGGACAGGGGGCTTTTGGCTACACCTTC.